Shown below are 24 T cell receptor beta chains from a single sample sequenced in a study of blood T cells in healthy people across ages. Primers used in a second PCR of about 6 to 12 cycles were a sample-barcoded 5' primer and a J-beta primer mix. Via MiXCR, TCRdb re-called the 5' RACE reads, giving one row per CDR3 protein. Of 700,000 to 850,000 distinct CDR3 sequences listed, 36% were seen once; the top ten hold 10% to 15%. The specimen was blood. The receptors were sampled from a man in his late teens or twenties in good health.

This chain links TRBV6-2 or TRBV6-3 with TRBJ1-6; perhaps TRBD1 as D (6 bases). V lost 6 bases to trimming and J lost 9 bases, with 18 bases between them. Germline V gene sequence: CDR1 MNHEY, CDR2 SVGEGT. This CDR3 contains 15 residues. CDR3 nucleotide sequence: TGTGCCAGCAGAGGCCGGGACATTCGACTTTCACCCCTCCACTTT. This sequence encodes CASRGRDIRLSPLHF.

This clonotype has ten or more counts. V gene TRBV29-1 combines with J gene TRBJ1-2, with a weak D call TRBD1 (5 bases). The V end lost 4 bases, the J end lost 4 bases, and 7 bases lay between the germline ends. This CDR3 is built from 11 residues. The germline V gene has CDR1 SQVTM and CDR2 ANQGSEA. This CDR3 is CSVAGGYGYTF. CDR3 coding DNA: TGCAGCGTTGCGGGGGGCTATGGCTACACCTTC.

This clonotype was seen only a few times. The chain combines TRBV6-2 or TRBV6-3 with TRBJ2-4; D unclear. Trimming cost V 9 bases and J 4 bases, with 7 bases left between them. The CDR3 has 11 residues. Looked up from germline, CDR1 is MNHEY and CDR2 is SVGEGT. The chain's CDR3 is CASRQKNIQYF. CDR3 coding DNA: TGTGCCAGTAGGCAGAAAAACATTCAGTACTTC.

This clonotype was observed a handful of times. This chain joins TRBV5-1 and TRBJ1-1, with 7 bases that match TRBD1. CDR3 length: 12 residues. The junction had 4 bases not matched to a gene; V was cut back by 5 bases and J by 6 bases. Germline CDR1 is SGHRS and CDR2 is YFSETQ. The chain's CDR3 is CASSQGVAEAFF. In DNA form, the CDR3 reads TGCGCCAGCAGTCAGGGGGTCGCTGAAGCTTTCTTT.

The sample holds many counts of this clonotype. J is TRBJ1-5 and V is TRBV20-1; D is undetermined. V lost 5 bases, J lost 0 bases, and 11 bases lay in between. In germline, CDR1 is DFQATT, CDR2 SNEGSKA (reference sequence). The CDR3 covers 14 residues. CDR3 region: CSAQVENSNQPQHF. DNA for the CDR3: TGCAGTGCTCAAGTTGAAAATAGCAATCAGCCCCAGCATTTT.

Remarks on this clonotype: At one end, the junction sequence differs from germline, possibly due to a read error. V is TRBV4-1 and J is TRBJ2-4; D is possibly TRBD2 (5 bases). The CDR3 is 16 residues long. Germline loops: CDR1 MGHRA, CDR2 YSYEKL. The CDR3 DNA is TGCGCCAGCAGCCAAGTGACGGGCCTAGCCAAAAACAGTCAGTACTTC. Its translation is CASSQVTGLAKNSQYF.

This chain joins TRBV6-1 and TRBJ1-1; 8 bases agree with TRBD1. Germline lookup yields CDR1 MNHNS and CDR2 SASEGT. V shed 6 bases and J 3 bases; nucleotides not matched to a gene: 6. There are 14 residues in the CDR3. The CDR3 here is CASRDTGGDTEAFF. Written as DNA, the CDR3 is TGTGCCAGCAGAGATACAGGGGGGGACACTGAAGCTTTCTTT.

V is TRBV9 and J is TRBJ2-1; D may be TRBD2 (6 bases). The end of the DNA aligns better with TRBJ2-7, so the J call may be wrong. The CDR3 length is 16 residues. The germline gives CDR1 SGDLS, CDR2 YYNGEE. CDR3 residues: CASSKEEGLTYNEQYF. CDR3 nucleotide sequence: TGTGCCAGCAGTAAAGAGGAGGGGCTTACCTACAATGAGCAGTACTTC.

As for this clonotype: A much larger clone is a single base away; this may be a read error. This chain joins TRBV13 and TRBJ2-3; 7 bases line up with TRBD2. The CDR3 covers 14 residues. Germline CDR1 PRHDT, CDR2 FYEKMQ (reference sequence). V was pared by 5 bases and J by 6 bases, with 8 bases of the junction left unmatched. As DNA, the CDR3 is TGTGCCAGCAGCACCAGACTAGCAGCCGATACGCAGTATTTT. Its translation: CASSTRLAADTQYF.

The V call is TRBV3-1, the J call TRBJ1-2; TRBD1 might be the D (6 bases). This CDR3 region has 14 residues. CDR1 and CDR2 (germline): LGHDT, YNNKEL (reference sequence). V was cut by 1 base and J by 4 bases, with 10 bases left in between. The CDR3 region has the DNA TGTGCCAGCAGCCAAGGGACAGTCCGCTATGGCTACACCTTC. Translated: CASSQGTVRYGYTF.

This clonotype was seen more than once but under ten times. This chain joins TRBV7-2 and TRBJ2-1; D remains ambiguous. The CDR3 is 10 residues long. Germline V CDR1 and CDR2: SGHTA, FQGNSA. The V gene lost 5 bases and the J gene lost 9 bases, with 5 bases spanning the gap. The CDR3 sequence is CASSQREQFF. The CDR3 DNA follows: TGTGCCAGCAGCCAACGTGAGCAGTTCTTC.

This clonotype was seen ten or more times. This sequence joins TRBV4-1 and TRBJ1-1, with D possibly being TRBD1 (6 bases). V was cut by 4 bases and J by 3 bases, with 15 bases left in between. CDR1 is MGHRA, CDR2 YSYEKL, per germline. The CDR3 runs to 15 residues. CDR3 DNA sequence: TGCGCCAGCAGCCCCCTTGGACAGATTTACACTGAAGCTTTCTTT. It is translated as CASSPLGQIYTEAFF.

The CDR3 sequence: CASSQGVETYEQYF. Written as DNA, the CDR3 is TGCGCCAGCAGCCAGGGAGTCGAAACCTACGAGCAGTACTTC. V usage is TRBV4-1 and J usage is TRBJ2-7; D is possibly TRBD2 (5 bases). Germline V gene sequence: CDR1 MGHRA, CDR2 YSYEKL. The CDR3 is 14 amino acids. V lost 3 bases and J lost 2, with 11 bases in between.

The rearrangement joins TRBV6-6 to TRBJ1-1, with TRBD1 identical over 7 bases. Trimming removed 7 bases from V and 4 bases from J; junction bases left unmatched: 6. CDR3 size: 13 residues. Germline loops: CDR1 MNHNY, CDR2 SVGAGI (reference sequence). CDR3 sequence reads: CASTQTGSTEAFF. As DNA, the CDR3 is TGTGCCAGCACCCAGACAGGGAGCACTGAAGCTTTCTTT.

This clonotype was counted only a few times. Written as DNA, the CDR3 is TGTGCCAGCAGTTTTAGCGGGGCAGGGTATGGCTACACCTTC. This gives the protein CASSFSGAGYGYTF. This chain uses TRBV12-3 or TRBV12-4 with TRBJ1-2; possible D gene TRBD1, 5 bases. This CDR3 has 14 residues. The V gene lost 3 bases and the J gene lost 5 bases, with 13 bases spanning the gap.

This chain links TRBV5-6 with TRBJ2-2; TRBD2 might be the D (5 bases). V was pared by 4 bases and J by 4 bases, with 14 bases between. The CDR3 has 15 residues. Germline lookup yields CDR1 SGHDT and CDR2 YYEEEE. The CDR3 bases are TGTGCCAGCAGCCAGGCGGGCGCGATCACCGGGGAGCTGTTTTTT. It encodes CASSQAGAITGELFF.

In its sample, this clonotype was seen a few times. The chain combines TRBV30 with TRBJ1-6; TRBD1 matches 8 bases. The germline CDR1 and CDR2 sequences are GTSNPN and SVGIG (reference sequence). J was trimmed by 8 bases and V by 2 bases; bases with no gene match: 8. The CDR3 has 15 amino acids. The CDR3 DNA sequence: TGTGCCTGGAGTCCTACCGGGACAGGTGATTCACCCCTCCACTTT. This sequence encodes CAWSPTGTGDSPLHF.

V is TRBV5-1 and J is TRBJ2-5; D may be TRBD1 (5 bases). Germline-derived CDR1 and CDR2 are SGHRS and YFSETQ. Trimming took 1 base from V and 11 from J, leaving 18 bases between them. The CDR3 runs to 14 residues. The CDR3: CASSLSGHKVEQYF. CDR3 bases: TGCGCCAGCAGCTTGTCTGGACACAAAGTAGAGCAGTACTTC. The complete variable domain, with remaining parts taken from reference TRBV5-1 and TRBJ2-5, reads KAGVTQTPRYLIKTRGQQVTLSCSPISGHRSVSWYQQTPGQGLQFLFEYFSETQRNKGNFPGRFSGRQFSNSRSEMNVSTLELGDSALYLCASSLSGHKVEQYFGPGTRLLVL.

This clonotype was seen more than once but under ten times. The V and J genes are TRBV12-3 or TRBV12-4 and TRBJ2-5, with a tentative D call TRBD2 (5 bases). CDR3 length: 15 amino acids. The germline V and J ends were trimmed by 3 bases and 9 bases, with 20 bases remaining between them. The DNA for the CDR3 is TGTGCCAGCAGTTTTGAGGGTACTTCTCCGGTGGCCCAGTACTTC. Its protein product is CASSFEGTSPVAQYF.

CDR3 nucleotides: TGTGCCACCTATCCTCTGGGGGGCATAAACACTGAAGCTTTCTTT. This encodes CATYPLGGINTEAFF. V usage is TRBV14 and J usage is TRBJ1-1, with D tentatively TRBD1 (6 bases). Trimming pared 10 bases from V and 2 bases from J, leaving 20 bases between. CDR3 length equals 15 residues. In germline, CDR1 is SGHDN, CDR2 FVKESK.

As regards this clonotype: A much larger clone differs from this one at a single base, so this may be a read error. This chain joins TRBV21-1 and TRBJ2-1; the table calls TRBD1, which could not be checked here. TRBV21-1 is shown as a pseudogene. The CDR3 contains 16 residues. CDR3: CASSNVRDIPGETQFF. CDR3 sequence (DNA): TGTGCCAGCAGCAATGTACGGGACATCCCCGGGGAGACCCAGTTCTTC.

This clonotype was seen once. The chain employs TRBV27 and TRBJ2-1; 12 bases are shared with TRBD2. V trimming: 6 bases; J trimming: 13 bases; junction bases outside the gene matches: 13. In germline, CDR1 is MNHEY, CDR2 SMNVEV (reference sequence). The CDR3 has 15 residues. CDR3 coding DNA: TGTGCCAGCAGGATGACTAGCGGGGGTCTAGAGACCCAGTTCTTC. It is translated as CASRMTSGGLETQFF.

This clonotype has only a few counts. The J gene is TRBJ2-1, the V gene TRBV20-1, with TRBD1 matching over 9 bases. The CDR3 consists of 17 residues. Germline CDR1 reads DFQATT; CDR2 reads SNEGSKA (reference sequence). V trimming: 4 bases; J trimming: 4 bases; junction bases outside the gene matches: 14. The CDR3 DNA sequence: TGCAGTGCTAAATCTCTCTTAAGGACAGGGGATTACAATGAGCAGTTCTTC. Translating gives CSAKSLLRTGDYNEQFF.

The sample holds a few counts of this clonotype. The chain couples TRBV29-1 to TRBJ2-1; a weak D match, TRBD2 (6 bases). This CDR3 has 14 amino acids. Germline-derived CDR1 and CDR2 are SQVTM and ANQGSEA. V was shortened by 6 bases and J by 0 bases, with 12 bases between the two germline ends. The chain's CDR3 is CSVREDSSYNEQFF. In DNA, the CDR3 is TGCAGCGTGAGGGAGGATAGCTCCTACAATGAGCAGTTCTTC.